This T cell receptor beta chain was recovered during a study of cytomegalovirus exposure and HLA in healthy donors. Background on the study: Roughly 85 million unique TCRs from HLA-typed donors made up an early data release.

The PCR used 60 Vbeta and 13 Jbeta primers. This table comes from immunoSEQ multiplex PCR, and its TCRdb copy is limited to in-frame clones, with some not included. The sample lists tens of thousands of clones, roughly four fifths occurring once. Study findings and constraints: Sequencing likely caused a cluster of highly shared sequence variants.

The length of the CDR3 is 13 residues. Trimming removed 5 bases from V and 4 bases from J, with 11 bases in between. CDR1 is SGHAT and CDR2 is FQNNGV in the germline V gene. Comments on this clone: Its specificity is unknown.

The specimen was PBMCs. This clonotype originated in a man between 70 and 80 years old in good health and CMV-seronegative. The chain links TRBV11-2 to TRBJ1-2; D not resolved. The CDR3 is CASSLAGSYGYTF. The CDR3 nucleotides are TGTGCCAGCAGCCTCGCGGGCAGCTATGGCTACACCTTC.